This entry describes one T cell receptor (beta chain). The data derive from a study of blood T cell repertoires in COVID-19. Study overall: Acute and convalescent COVID-19 samples came from the United States, Italy and Spain. PBMCs, B-cell-depleted T cells, or T cells provided the cDNA or gDNA that made up the material.

Original analysis: Amplification from reference gene primers served as the basis for estimated nucleated cell counts. Measured with immunoSEQ multiplex PCR; TCRdb has only the in-frame clones, and not every one. V and J calls and clone size are copied from that table; D and trimming were computed from the DNA. This sample has about 150,000 clones, with approximately 87% found just once. V shed 5 bases and J 12 bases; nucleotides not matched to a gene: 9. The CDR3 is made up of 12 amino acids. The germline gives CDR1 MDHEN, CDR2 SYDVKM. The chain couples TRBV28 to TRBJ2-7; TRBD2 aligns across 8 bases. The clonotype originates from a man aged 80 or over with acute or convalescent COVID-19. The sample taken for sequencing was peripheral blood. The CDR3 region has the DNA TGTGCCAGCAGTCAAACTAGCGGCCATGGGTACTTC. As protein: CASSQTSGHGYF. Full variable domain (rest looked up from reference TRBV28 and TRBJ2-7): DVKVTQSSRYLVKRTGEKVFLECVQDMDHENMFWYRQDPGLGLRLIYFSYDVKMKEKGDIPEGYSVSREKKERFSLILESASTNQTSMYLCASSQTSGHGYFGPGTRLTVT.